This T cell receptor beta chain was documented in a study of blood T cell repertoires in COVID-19. Background on the study: Acute-phase and convalescent COVID-19 samples originated in the United States, Italy and Spain. T cells, B-cell-depleted T cells, or PBMCs provided the cDNA or gDNA that served as material.

Generated by immunoSEQ multiplex PCR, the TCRdb table keeps only in-frame clones and is missing some. This table holds under 85,000 clones, 83% found once. Germline V lookup: CDR1 KGHDR, CDR2 SFDVKD. The ends were cut back, 12 bases at V and 3 bases at J, with 11 bases in the middle. The CDR3 is 11 amino acids. The rearrangement links TRBV24-1 to TRBJ2-7; no clear D gene. This sequence originates from an elderly man with active or convalescent COVID-19. Sequencing used peripheral blood. Here the CDR3 reads CAAPVLYEQYF. The CDR3 nucleotides read TGTGCCGCCCCGGTACTCTACGAGCAGTACTTC.